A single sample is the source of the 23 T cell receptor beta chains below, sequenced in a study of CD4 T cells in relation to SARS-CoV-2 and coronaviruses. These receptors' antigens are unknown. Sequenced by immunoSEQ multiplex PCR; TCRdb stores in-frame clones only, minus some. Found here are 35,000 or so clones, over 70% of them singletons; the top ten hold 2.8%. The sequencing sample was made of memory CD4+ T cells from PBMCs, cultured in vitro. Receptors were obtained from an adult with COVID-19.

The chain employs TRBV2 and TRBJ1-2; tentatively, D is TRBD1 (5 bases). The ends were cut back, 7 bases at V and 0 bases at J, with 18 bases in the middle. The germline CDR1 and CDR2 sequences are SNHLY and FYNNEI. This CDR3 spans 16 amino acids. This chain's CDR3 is CASNGGRLNSNYGYTF. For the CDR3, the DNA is TGTGCCAGCAACGGGGGGAGATTGAACTCTAACTATGGCTACACCTTC.

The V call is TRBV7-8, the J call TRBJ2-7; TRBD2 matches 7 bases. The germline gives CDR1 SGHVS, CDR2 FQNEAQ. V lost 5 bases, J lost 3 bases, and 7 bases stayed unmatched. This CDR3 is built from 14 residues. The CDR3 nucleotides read TGTGCCAGCAGCCGGACTAGATTTAACTACGAGCAGTACTTC. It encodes CASSRTRFNYEQYF.

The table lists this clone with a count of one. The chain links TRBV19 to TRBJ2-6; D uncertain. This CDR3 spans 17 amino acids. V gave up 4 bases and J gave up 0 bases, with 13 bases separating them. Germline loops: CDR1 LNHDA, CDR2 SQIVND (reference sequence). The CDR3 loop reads CASSKGSSLSGANVLTF. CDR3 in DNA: TGTGCCAGTAGTAAGGGCAGCTCCCTCTCTGGGGCCAACGTCCTGACTTTC.

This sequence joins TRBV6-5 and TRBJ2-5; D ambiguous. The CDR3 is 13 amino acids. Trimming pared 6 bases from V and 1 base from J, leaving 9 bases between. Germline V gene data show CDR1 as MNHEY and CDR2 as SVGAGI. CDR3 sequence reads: CASRRNAQETQYF. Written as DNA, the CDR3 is TGTGCCAGCAGGAGAAACGCCCAAGAGACCCAGTACTTC.

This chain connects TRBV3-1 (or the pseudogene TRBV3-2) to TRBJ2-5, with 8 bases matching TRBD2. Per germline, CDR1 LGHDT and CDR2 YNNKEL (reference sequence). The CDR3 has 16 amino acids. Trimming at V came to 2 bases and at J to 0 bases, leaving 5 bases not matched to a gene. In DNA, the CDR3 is TGTGCCAGCAGCCAAAGGGCTAGCGGGCACCAAGAGACCCAGTACTTC. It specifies CASSQRASGHQETQYF.

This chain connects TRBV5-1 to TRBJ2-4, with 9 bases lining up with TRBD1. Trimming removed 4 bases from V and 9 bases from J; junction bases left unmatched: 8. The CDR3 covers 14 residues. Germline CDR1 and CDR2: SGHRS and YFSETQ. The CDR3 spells CASSQGQGRSIQYF. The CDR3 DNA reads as TGCGCCAGCAGCCAAGGACAGGGGAGAAGCATTCAGTACTTC. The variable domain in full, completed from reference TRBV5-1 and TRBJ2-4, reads KAGVTQTPRYLIKTRGQQVTLSCSPISGHRSVSWYQQTPGQGLQFLFEYFSETQRNKGNFPGRFSGRQFSNSRSEMNVSTLELGDSALYLCASSQGQGRSIQYFGAGTRLSVL.

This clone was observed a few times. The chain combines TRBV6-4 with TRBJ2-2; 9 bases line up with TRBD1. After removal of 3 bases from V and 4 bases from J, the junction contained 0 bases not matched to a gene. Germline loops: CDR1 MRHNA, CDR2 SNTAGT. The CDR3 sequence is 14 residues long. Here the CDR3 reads CASSEGQGTGELFF. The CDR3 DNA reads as TGTGCCAGCAGTGAGGGACAGGGCACCGGGGAGCTGTTTTTT.

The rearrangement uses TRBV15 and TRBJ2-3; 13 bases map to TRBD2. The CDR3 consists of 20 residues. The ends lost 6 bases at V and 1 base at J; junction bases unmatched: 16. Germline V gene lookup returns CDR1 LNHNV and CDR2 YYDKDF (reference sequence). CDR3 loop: CATRSPWTSGRSDGTDTQYF. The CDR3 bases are TGTGCCACCAGATCACCTTGGACTAGCGGGAGAAGCGATGGCACAGATACGCAGTATTTT.

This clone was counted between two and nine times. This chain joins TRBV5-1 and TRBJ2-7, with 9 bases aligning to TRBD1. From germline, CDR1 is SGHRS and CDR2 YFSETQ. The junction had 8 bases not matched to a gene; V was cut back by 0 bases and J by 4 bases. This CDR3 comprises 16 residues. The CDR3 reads CASSLGPGQGSYEQYF. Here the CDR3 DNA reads TGCGCCAGCAGCTTGGGGCCGGGACAGGGATCGTACGAGCAGTACTTC.

The CDR3 DNA follows: TGTGCCAGTAGTATAGCGGGGGCGCGAACGAGAACTGAAGCTTTCTTT. Translating gives CASSIAGARTRTEAFF. The V gene is TRBV19, the J gene TRBJ1-1; D is perhaps TRBD1 (6 bases). The CDR3 contains 16 residues. The V end lost 1 base, the J end lost 5 bases, and 17 bases lay between the germline ends. Germline V gene lookup returns CDR1 LNHDA and CDR2 SQIVND (reference sequence).

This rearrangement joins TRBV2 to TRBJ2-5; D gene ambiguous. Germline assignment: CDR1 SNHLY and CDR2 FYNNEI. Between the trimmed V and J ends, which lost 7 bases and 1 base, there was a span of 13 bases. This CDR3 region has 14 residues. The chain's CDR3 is CASKGQAAQETQYF. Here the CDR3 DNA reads TGTGCCAGCAAAGGGCAGGCTGCCCAAGAGACCCAGTACTTC.

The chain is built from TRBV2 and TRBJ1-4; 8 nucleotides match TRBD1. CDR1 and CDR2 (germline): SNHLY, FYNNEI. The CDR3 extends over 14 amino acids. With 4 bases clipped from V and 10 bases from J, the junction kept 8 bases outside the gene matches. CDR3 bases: TGTGCCAGCAGTGGTGAGGACAGGGCCACAAAACTGTTTTTT. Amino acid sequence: CASSGEDRATKLFF.

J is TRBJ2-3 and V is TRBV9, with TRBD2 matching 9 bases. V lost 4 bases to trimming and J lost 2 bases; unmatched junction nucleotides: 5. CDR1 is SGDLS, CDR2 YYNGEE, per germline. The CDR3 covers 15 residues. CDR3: CASSSGTSHTDTQYF. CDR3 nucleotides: TGTGCCAGCAGCTCCGGGACTAGCCACACAGATACGCAGTATTTT.

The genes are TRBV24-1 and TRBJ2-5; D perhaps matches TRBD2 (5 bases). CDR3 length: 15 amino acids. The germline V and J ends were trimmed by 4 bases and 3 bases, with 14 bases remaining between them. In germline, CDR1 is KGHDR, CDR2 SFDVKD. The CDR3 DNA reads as TGTGCCACCAGTGACTACGTAGGGAGTGAAGAGACCCAGTACTTC. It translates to CATSDYVGSEETQYF.

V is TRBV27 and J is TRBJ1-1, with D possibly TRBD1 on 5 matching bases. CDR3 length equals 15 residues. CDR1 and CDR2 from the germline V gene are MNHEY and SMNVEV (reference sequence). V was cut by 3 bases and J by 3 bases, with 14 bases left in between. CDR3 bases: TGTGCCAGCAGTTTGGGGCTCCCCCGGGACACTGAAGCTTTCTTT. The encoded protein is CASSLGLPRDTEAFF.

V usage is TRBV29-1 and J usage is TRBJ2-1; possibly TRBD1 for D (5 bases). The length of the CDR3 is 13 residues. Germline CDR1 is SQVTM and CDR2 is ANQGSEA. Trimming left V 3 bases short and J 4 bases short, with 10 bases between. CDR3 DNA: TGCAGCGTTGATACAGGAGTTTACAATGAGCAGTTCTTC. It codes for CSVDTGVYNEQFF.

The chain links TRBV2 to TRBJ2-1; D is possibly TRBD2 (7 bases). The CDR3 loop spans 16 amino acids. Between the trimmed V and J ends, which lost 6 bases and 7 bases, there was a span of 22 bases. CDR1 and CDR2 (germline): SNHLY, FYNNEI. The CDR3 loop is CASRLSVGGRINEQFF. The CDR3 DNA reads TGTGCCAGCAGGTTGTCTGTCGGGGGGCGGATTAATGAGCAGTTCTTC.

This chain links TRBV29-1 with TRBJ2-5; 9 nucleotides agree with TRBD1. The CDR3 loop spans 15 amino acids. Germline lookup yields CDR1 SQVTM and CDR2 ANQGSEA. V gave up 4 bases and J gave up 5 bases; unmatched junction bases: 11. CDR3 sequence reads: CSVGGTGSPGETQYF. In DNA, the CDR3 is TGCAGCGTTGGGGGGACAGGGAGTCCAGGCGAGACCCAGTACTTC. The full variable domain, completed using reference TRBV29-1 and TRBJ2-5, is SAVISQKPSRDICQRGTSLTIQCQVDSQVTMMFWYRQQPGQSLTLIATANQGSEATYESGFVIDKFPISRPNLTFSTLTVSNMSPEDSSIYLCSVGGTGSPGETQYFGPGTRLLVL.

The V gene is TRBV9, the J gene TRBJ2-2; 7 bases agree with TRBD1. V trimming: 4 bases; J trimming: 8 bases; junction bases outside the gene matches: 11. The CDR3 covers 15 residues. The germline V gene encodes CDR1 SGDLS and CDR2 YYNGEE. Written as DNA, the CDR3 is TGTGCCAGCAGCACCTCCGGGACAGTCGCTGGGGAGCTGTTTTTT. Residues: CASSTSGTVAGELFF.

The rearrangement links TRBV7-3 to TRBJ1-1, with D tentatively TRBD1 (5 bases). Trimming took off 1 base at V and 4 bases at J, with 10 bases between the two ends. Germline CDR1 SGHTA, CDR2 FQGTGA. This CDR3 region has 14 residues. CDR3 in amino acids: CASSLNGGLTEAFF. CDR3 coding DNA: TGTGCCAGCAGCTTAAACGGGGGTCTCACTGAAGCTTTCTTT. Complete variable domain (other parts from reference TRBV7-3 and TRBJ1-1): GAGVSQTPSNKVTEKGKYVELRCDPISGHTALYWYRQSLGQGPEFLIYFQGTGAADDSGLPNDRFFAVRPEGSVSTLKIQRTERGDSAVYLCASSLNGGLTEAFFGQGTRLTVV.

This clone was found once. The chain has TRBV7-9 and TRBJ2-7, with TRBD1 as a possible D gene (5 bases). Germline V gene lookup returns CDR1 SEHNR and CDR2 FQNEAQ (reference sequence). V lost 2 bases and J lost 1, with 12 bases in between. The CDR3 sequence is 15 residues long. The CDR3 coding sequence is TGTGCCAGCAGCTTACAGTCAGACAGATCCTACGAGCAGTACTTC. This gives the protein CASSLQSDRSYEQYF.

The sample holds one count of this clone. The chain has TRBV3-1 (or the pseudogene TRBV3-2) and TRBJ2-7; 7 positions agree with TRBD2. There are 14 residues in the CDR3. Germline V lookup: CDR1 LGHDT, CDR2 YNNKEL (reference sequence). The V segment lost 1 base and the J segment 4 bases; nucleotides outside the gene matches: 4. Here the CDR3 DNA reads TGTGCCAGCAGCCAAGGCGGGAGAAGGTACGAGCAGTACTTC. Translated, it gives CASSQGGRRYEQYF.

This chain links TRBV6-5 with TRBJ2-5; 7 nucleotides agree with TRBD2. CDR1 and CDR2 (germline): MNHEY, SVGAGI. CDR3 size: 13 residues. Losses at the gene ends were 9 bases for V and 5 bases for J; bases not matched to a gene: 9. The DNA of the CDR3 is TGTGCCAGTACGCGGAGCGGGATGGAGACCCAGTACTTC. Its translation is CASTRSGMETQYF.